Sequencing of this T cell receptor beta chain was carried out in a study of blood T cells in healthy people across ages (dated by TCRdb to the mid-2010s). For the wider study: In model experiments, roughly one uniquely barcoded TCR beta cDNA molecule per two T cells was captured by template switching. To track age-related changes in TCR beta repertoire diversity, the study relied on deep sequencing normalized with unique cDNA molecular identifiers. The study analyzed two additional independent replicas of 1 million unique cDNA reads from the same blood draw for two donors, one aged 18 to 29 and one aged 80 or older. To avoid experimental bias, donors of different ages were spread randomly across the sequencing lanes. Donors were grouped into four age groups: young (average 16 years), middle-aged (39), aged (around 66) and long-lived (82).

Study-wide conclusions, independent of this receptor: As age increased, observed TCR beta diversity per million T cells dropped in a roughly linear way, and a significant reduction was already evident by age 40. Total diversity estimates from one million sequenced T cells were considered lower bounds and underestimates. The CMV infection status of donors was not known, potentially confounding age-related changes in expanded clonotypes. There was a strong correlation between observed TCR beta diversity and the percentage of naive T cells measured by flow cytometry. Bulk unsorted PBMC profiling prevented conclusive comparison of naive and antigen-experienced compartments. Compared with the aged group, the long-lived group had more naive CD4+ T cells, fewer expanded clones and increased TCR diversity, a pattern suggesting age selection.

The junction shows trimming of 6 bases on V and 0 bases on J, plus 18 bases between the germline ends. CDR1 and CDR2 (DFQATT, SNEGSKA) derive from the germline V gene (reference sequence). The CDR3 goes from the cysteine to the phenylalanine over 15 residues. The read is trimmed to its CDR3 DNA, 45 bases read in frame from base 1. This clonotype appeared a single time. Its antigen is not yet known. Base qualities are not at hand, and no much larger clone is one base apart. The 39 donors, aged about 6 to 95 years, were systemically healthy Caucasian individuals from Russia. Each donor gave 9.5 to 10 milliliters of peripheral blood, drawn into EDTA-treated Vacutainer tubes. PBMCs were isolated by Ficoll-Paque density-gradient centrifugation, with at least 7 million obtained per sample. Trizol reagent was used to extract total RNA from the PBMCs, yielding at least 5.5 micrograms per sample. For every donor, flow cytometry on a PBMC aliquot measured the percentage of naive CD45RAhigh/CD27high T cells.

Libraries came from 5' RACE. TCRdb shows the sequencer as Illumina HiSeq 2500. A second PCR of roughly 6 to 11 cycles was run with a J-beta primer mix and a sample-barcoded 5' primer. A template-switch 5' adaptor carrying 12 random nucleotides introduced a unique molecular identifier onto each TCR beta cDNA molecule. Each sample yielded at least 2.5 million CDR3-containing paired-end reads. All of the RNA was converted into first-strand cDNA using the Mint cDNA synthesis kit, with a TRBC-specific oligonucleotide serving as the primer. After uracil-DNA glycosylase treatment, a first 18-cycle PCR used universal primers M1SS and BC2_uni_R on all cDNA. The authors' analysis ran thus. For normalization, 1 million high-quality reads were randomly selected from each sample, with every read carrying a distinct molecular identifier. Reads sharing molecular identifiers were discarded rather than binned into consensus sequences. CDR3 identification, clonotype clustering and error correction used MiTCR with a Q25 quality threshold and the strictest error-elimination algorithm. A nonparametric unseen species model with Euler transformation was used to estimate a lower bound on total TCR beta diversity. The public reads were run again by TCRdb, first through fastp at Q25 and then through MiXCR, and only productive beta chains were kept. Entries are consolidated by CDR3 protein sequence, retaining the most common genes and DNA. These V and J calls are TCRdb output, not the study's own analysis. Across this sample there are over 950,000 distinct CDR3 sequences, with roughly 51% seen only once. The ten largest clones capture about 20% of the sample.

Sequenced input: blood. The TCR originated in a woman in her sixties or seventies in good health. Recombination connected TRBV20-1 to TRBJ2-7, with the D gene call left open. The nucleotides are TGCAGTGCGTCCCCCTGGACCATTAGCTCCTACGAGCAGTACTTC. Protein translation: CSASPWTISSYEQYF.